This T cell receptor beta chain emerged from a study of shared clonotypes between healthy human individuals. Overall study findings and caveats: On the whole, naive subsets had larger estimated richness than memory subsets had.

TCRdb's table, derived via immunoSEQ multiplex PCR, lists solely in-frame clones and lacks some. This table holds some 2.1 million clones, roughly 94% found once. V was pared by 4 bases and J by 0 bases, with 8 bases between. Germline V gene sequence: CDR1 SGHTS, CDR2 YDEGEE. CDR3 length: 14 residues. Concerning this clone itself: Its specificity is not known.

The healthy adult donors were HIV-negative and reported no recent acute infections or vaccinations. The donors, all of them Caucasian adults, lived in Nashville, Tennessee. Researchers partitioned CD4+ cells into CD45RA+ naive and CD45RA-negative memory subsets. This TCR was sampled from a man between 18 and 35 years old in good health. Sample: naive CD4+ T cells sorted from blood. Subset given: CD45RA+ positively selected. V usage is TRBV5-8 and J usage is TRBJ1-5; D is uncertain. This CDR3 reads CASSPDLSNQPQHF. For the CDR3, the DNA is TGTGCCAGCAGCCCGGATCTTAGCAATCAGCCCCAGCATTTT.